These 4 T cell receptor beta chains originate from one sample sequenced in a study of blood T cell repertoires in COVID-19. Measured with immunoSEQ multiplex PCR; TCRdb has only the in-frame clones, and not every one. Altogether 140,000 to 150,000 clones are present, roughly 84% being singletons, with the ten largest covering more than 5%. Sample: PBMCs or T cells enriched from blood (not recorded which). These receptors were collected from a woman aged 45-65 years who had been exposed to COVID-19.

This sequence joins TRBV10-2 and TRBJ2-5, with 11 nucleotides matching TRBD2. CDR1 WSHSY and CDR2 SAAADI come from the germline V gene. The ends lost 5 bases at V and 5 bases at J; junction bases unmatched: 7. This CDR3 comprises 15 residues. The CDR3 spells CASSSSGRAYETQYF. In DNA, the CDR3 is TGCGCCAGCAGTAGTAGCGGGAGGGCCTATGAGACCCAGTACTTC.

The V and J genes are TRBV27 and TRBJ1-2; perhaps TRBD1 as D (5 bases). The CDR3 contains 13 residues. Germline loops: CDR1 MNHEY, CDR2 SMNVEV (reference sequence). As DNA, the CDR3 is TGTGCTACCGGGAGGGACCCTGGCTATGGCTACACCTTC. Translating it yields CATGRDPGYGYTF.

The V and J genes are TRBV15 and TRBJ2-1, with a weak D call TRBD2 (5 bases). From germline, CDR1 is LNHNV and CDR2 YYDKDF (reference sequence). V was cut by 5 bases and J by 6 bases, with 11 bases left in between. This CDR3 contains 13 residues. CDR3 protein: CATSRGQVNEQFF. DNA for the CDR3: TGTGCCACCAGCCGAGGGCAGGTCAATGAGCAGTTCTTC.

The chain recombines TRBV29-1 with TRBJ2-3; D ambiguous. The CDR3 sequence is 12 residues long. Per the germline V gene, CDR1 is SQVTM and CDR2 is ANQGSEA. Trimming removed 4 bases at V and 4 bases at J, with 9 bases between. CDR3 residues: CSVAYSSDTQYF. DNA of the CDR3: TGCAGCGTTGCTTATTCCTCAGATACGCAGTATTTT.